This TCR beta chain was documented in a study of Ad26.COV2.S vaccination and SARS-CoV-2 variants. Study-wide points: Responses of T cells in total may have been underestimated by the TCR breadth and depth analyses. It was found that vaccine and placebo recipients had similar non-spike TCR breadth.

Notes on this clone: Its matching antigen is unknown.

The CDR3 is 14 amino acids. Germline V CDR1 and CDR2: SNHLY, FYNNEI. V lost 3 bases, J lost 6 bases, and 7 bases stayed unmatched. Using immunoSEQ multiplex PCR, the repertoire was profiled, and TCRdb retains in-frame clones only, with some absent. Of under 550,000 clones in the sample, roughly 88% were seen once. Noted treatment: around 19 received Ad26.COV2.S at low or high dose, single or two shots; about 5 received placebo; per-sample allocation not given. Collection of samples fell on day 63 after the first vaccine or placebo injection. It was Wuhan-strain SARS-CoV-2 spike that the Ad26 vaccine vector expressed.

The input for sequencing was peripheral blood, taken in a trial of Ad26.COV2.S vaccine versus placebo. The clonotype comes from a person between 18 and 65 years old who received the Ad26.COV2.S COVID-19 vaccine or a placebo. The V call is TRBV2, the J call TRBJ1-2; 7 bases match TRBD1. The CDR3 loop is CASSELQGVDGYTF. CDR3 nucleotide sequence: TGTGCCAGCAGTGAGTTGCAGGGGGTAGATGGCTACACCTTC. Supplemented by reference TRBV2 and TRBJ1-2, the full variable domain reads EPEVTQTPSHQVTQMGQEVILRCVPISNHLYFYWYRQILGQKVEFLVSFYNNEISEKSEIFDDQFSVERPDGSNFTLKIRSTKLEDSAMYFCASSELQGVDGYTFGSGTRLTVV.